This TCR beta chain was documented in a study of T cells after posttransplantation cyclophosphamide. Study findings and constraints: Tissue-infiltrating T cells from skin or gut overlapped little with blood T cells. Recipient CMV seropositivity and CMV reactivation strongly tracked TRB clonality.

Details on this clone: Its antigen is undetermined.

Measured with immunoSEQ multiplex PCR; TCRdb has only the in-frame clones, and not every one. The profile shows 25,000 to 35,000 clones, roughly 89% of them singletons. The ends were cut back, 1 base at V and 8 bases at J, with 9 bases in the middle. The germline V gene encodes CDR1 SEHNR and CDR2 FQNEAQ (reference sequence). The CDR3 is 14 residues long. The TCR sequence derives from a woman in her 40s with a blood cancer, CMV-positive, and with a related stem cell donor. This chain connects TRBV7-9 to TRBJ1-6; a possible D gene is TRBD1 (6 bases). The sequenced sample was PBMCs. For the CDR3, the DNA is TGTGCCAGCAGCTTAGAACAGGGTTATTCACCCCTCCACTTT. It codes for CASSLEQGYSPLHF. Together with reference TRBV7-9 and TRBJ1-6, the CDR3 gives the full variable domain: DTGVSQNPRHKITKRGQNVTFRCDPISEHNRLYWYRQTLGQGPEFLTYFQNEAQLEKSRLLSDRFSAERPKGSFSTLEIQRTEQGDSAMYLCASSLEQGYSPLHFGNGTRLTVT.